This T cell receptor (beta chain) was profiled in a study of brain metastases from non-small cell lung cancer. Clones were read by immunoSEQ multiplex PCR, and TCRdb kept only the in-frame ones, dropping some. The table shows approximately 1,500 clones, with about four fifths occurring only once. The V end was cut by 3 bases, the J end by 4 bases, with 9 bases between. This CDR3 region has 13 residues. The sequence was obtained from a donor aged 40 or over with non-small cell lung cancer. This chain joins TRBV12-3 or TRBV12-4 and TRBJ1-2, with D unresolved. Sequenced material: tumor-adjacent normal tissue. CDR3 nucleotides: TGTGCCAGCAGTTTGGGGAAAACCTATGGCTACACCTTC. Translated: CASSLGKTYGYTF.